The 26 T cell receptor beta chains in this list originate from one sample, sequenced in a study of radiotherapy plus CTLA-4 blockade in lung cancer. Profiled with immunoSEQ multiplex PCR; TCRdb holds only in-frame clones, not every one. Of roughly 42,000 clones listed, approximately 79% were seen once; the top ten hold under 25%. This material consisted of peripheral blood, taken from a patient treated with radiotherapy plus ipilimumab. The receptors stem from a human donor with non-small cell lung cancer that progressed on radiotherapy plus ipilimumab.

This clone was picked up a small number of times. The chain combines TRBV5-1 with TRBJ2-7; 10 bases match TRBD1. Trimming removed 4 bases from V and 2 bases from J; junction bases left unmatched: 6. This CDR3 is built from 15 residues. CDR1 SGHRS and CDR2 YFSETQ come from the germline V gene. CDR3 DNA sequence: TGCGCCAGCAGCGCGGCCGGGACAGGGGCCTACGAGCAGTACTTC. This gives the protein CASSAAGTGAYEQYF.

This chain joins TRBV7-9 and TRBJ1-2, with 7 bases fitting TRBD1. Germline trimming cut 2 bases from V and 7 bases from J; bases unmatched to any gene: 13. Germline loops: CDR1 SEHNR, CDR2 FQNEAQ (reference sequence). The CDR3 contains 16 residues. The CDR3 is CASSLPTGGGTAGYTF. The CDR3 region has the DNA TGTGCCAGCAGCTTACCAACCGGAGGGGGGACAGCTGGCTACACCTTC.

The chain uses TRBV19 and TRBJ1-5, with TRBD1 matching 8 bases. This CDR3 contains 15 residues. V dropped 8 bases and J dropped 6; count of bases not matched to a gene: 12. In germline, CDR1 is LNHDA, CDR2 SQIVND (reference sequence). CDR3 nucleotides: TGTGCCAGTCGAAGACGGACAGGGATCAGTCAGCCCCAGCATTTT. Its translation: CASRRRTGISQPQHF.

V and J are TRBV18 and TRBJ1-1, with D perhaps TRBD1 (6 bases). Germline V gene lookup returns CDR1 KGHSH and CDR2 LQKENI. The V gene lost 4 bases and the J gene lost 11 bases, with 17 bases spanning the gap. CDR3 size: 13 residues. The CDR3 protein is CASSLKAGGDAFF. CDR3 in DNA: TGTGCCAGCTCACTAAAGGCGGGGGGCGACGCTTTCTTT.

The V gene is TRBV5-1, the J gene TRBJ2-5, with D possibly being TRBD2 (6 bases). Germline V lookup: CDR1 SGHRS, CDR2 YFSETQ. V was trimmed by 2 bases and J by 2 bases, leaving 10 bases between them. The CDR3 extends over 14 amino acids. The CDR3 coding sequence is TGCGCCAGCAGCTTAGGGGCGGGGCAAGAGACCCAGTACTTC. Amino acid sequence: CASSLGAGQETQYF.

This clone was counted between two and nine times. The CDR3 DNA follows: TGCGCCAGCAGCCAAGATGAAGCGGGGGGGCGCAATACGCAGTATTTT. It codes for CASSQDEAGGRNTQYF. V is TRBV4-1 and J is TRBJ2-3; the match to TRBD2 covers 10 bases. Trimming took 0 bases from V and 7 from J; bases not matched to a gene: 7. Germline assignment: CDR1 MGHRA and CDR2 YSYEKL. This CDR3 comprises 16 residues.

The chain joins TRBV7-6 to TRBJ2-7; weak D call: TRBD1 (5 bases). Germline V gene data show CDR1 as SGHVS and CDR2 as FNYEAQ. The ends were cut back, 5 bases at V and 6 bases at J, with 14 bases in the middle. The CDR3 is 13 amino acids. The CDR3 region is CASSPDQGSEQYF. The CDR3 coding sequence is TGTGCCAGCAGCCCGGATCAGGGTAGCGAGCAGTACTTC.

The gene calls are TRBV2 and TRBJ2-5; D call uncertain. V was trimmed by 6 bases and J by 0 bases, leaving 11 bases between them. The CDR3 loop spans 14 amino acids. Germline CDR1 SNHLY, CDR2 FYNNEI. The DNA of the CDR3 is TGTGCCAGCAGCCCCCACCCAGACCAAGAGACCCAGTACTTC. As protein: CASSPHPDQETQYF.

This clone was observed a few times. The chain has TRBV19 and TRBJ1-1; 9 bases line up with TRBD1. This CDR3 is 15 amino acids long. The junction had 6 bases not matched to a gene; V was cut back by 4 bases and J by 3 bases. Germline values: CDR1 LNHDA, CDR2 SQIVND (reference sequence). The CDR3 sequence is CASSTSDRGDTEAFF. CDR3 DNA sequence: TGTGCCAGTAGTACGTCGGACAGGGGAGACACTGAAGCTTTCTTT. Filled out from reference TRBV19 and TRBJ1-1, the complete variable domain reads DGGITQSPKYLFRKEGQNVTLSCEQNLNHDAMYWYRQDPGQGLRLIYYSQIVNDFQKGDIAEGYSVSREKKESFPLTVTSAQKNPTAFYLCASSTSDRGDTEAFFGQGTRLTVV.

This chain links TRBV7-3 with TRBJ2-7, with D possibly matching TRBD1 (5 bases). Trimming stripped 2 bases from V and 5 bases from J, with 13 bases between. The CDR3 covers 14 residues. From germline, CDR1 is SGHTA and CDR2 FQGTGA. The CDR3 spells CASSLDGPQDEQYF. The CDR3 DNA sequence: TGTGCCAGCAGCTTAGATGGACCACAGGACGAGCAGTACTTC.

This clone was seen repeatedly, ten times or more. V usage is TRBV29-1 and J usage is TRBJ1-1, with 7 nucleotides matching TRBD1. Germline V gene sequence: CDR1 SQVTM, CDR2 ANQGSEA. V gave up 4 bases and J gave up 0 bases; unmatched junction bases: 8. The CDR3 is 15 amino acids. CDR3 region: CSVGWDSLMNTEAFF. The DNA for the CDR3 is TGCAGCGTTGGATGGGACAGCCTTATGAACACTGAAGCTTTCTTT. Drawing the rest from reference TRBV29-1 and TRBJ1-1, the complete variable domain is SAVISQKPSRDICQRGTSLTIQCQVDSQVTMMFWYRQQPGQSLTLIATANQGSEATYESGFVIDKFPISRPNLTFSTLTVSNMSPEDSSIYLCSVGWDSLMNTEAFFGQGTRLTVV.

The chain is built from TRBV2 and TRBJ1-5; TRBD1 might be the D (5 bases). Looked up from germline, CDR1 is SNHLY and CDR2 is FYNNEI. The V end lost 4 bases, the J end lost 3 bases, and 10 bases lay between the germline ends. The CDR3 runs to 14 residues. The CDR3 here is CASSGRDFNQPQHF. The CDR3 region has the DNA TGTGCCAGCAGTGGGAGGGACTTCAATCAGCCCCAGCATTTT. The full variable domain, in which reference TRBV2 and TRBJ1-5 provide the parts outside the CDR3, is EPEVTQTPSHQVTQMGQEVILRCVPISNHLYFYWYRQILGQKVEFLVSFYNNEISEKSEIFDDQFSVERPDGSNFTLKIRSTKLEDSAMYFCASSGRDFNQPQHFGDGTRLSIL.

The rearrangement links TRBV5-1 to TRBJ2-1, with unresolved D. Trimming left V 4 bases short and J 8 bases short, with 10 bases between. Germline lookup yields CDR1 SGHRS and CDR2 YFSETQ. The CDR3 runs to 12 residues. The CDR3 region is CASSQVLDEQFF. In DNA form, the CDR3 reads TGCGCCAGCAGCCAGGTCCTCGATGAGCAGTTCTTC.

At least ten counts were recorded for this clone. This chain joins TRBV28 and TRBJ1-4, with a tentative D call TRBD1 (5 bases). The CDR3 is 17 residues long. In germline, CDR1 is MDHEN, CDR2 SYDVKM. V lost 7 bases and J 3 bases, leaving 21 bases between the germline ends. The CDR3 loop reads CASNPWRGDTPNEKLFF. CDR3 coding DNA: TGTGCCAGCAACCCATGGAGGGGAGACACACCTAATGAAAAACTGTTTTTT.

The chain joins TRBV19 to TRBJ1-2; TRBD1 matches 10 bases. Losses at the gene ends were 8 bases for V and 0 bases for J; bases not matched to a gene: 6. The germline V gene encodes CDR1 LNHDA and CDR2 SQIVND (reference sequence). This CDR3 comprises 15 residues. CDR3: CASERDRGSNYGYTF. As DNA, the CDR3 is TGTGCCAGTGAAAGGGACAGGGGTTCTAACTATGGCTACACCTTC.

DNA of the CDR3: TGTGCCAGCACCGTCGGTGATGAGCAGTTCTTC. This encodes CASTVGDEQFF. The chain couples TRBV27 to TRBJ2-1, with D uncertain. This CDR3 region has 11 residues. Germline-derived CDR1 and CDR2 are MNHEY and SMNVEV (reference sequence). Trimming removed 7 bases from V and 8 bases from J, with 9 bases in between.

This clone was detected only a few times. CDR3 loop: CASSLPAGWTSGGSTDTQYF. The CDR3 nucleotides read TGTGCCAGCAGCCTACCGGCCGGGTGGACTAGCGGGGGTAGCACAGATACGCAGTATTTT. The chain is built from TRBV9 and TRBJ2-3, with 13 bases aligning to TRBD2. The CDR3 extends over 20 amino acids. Germline CDR1 and CDR2: SGDLS and YYNGEE. The V gene end was trimmed by 4 bases and the J gene end by 0 bases; junction bases not matched to a gene: 14. The full variable domain, in which reference TRBV9 and TRBJ2-3 provide the parts outside the CDR3, is DSGVTQTPKHLITATGQRVTLRCSPRSGDLSVYWYQQSLDQGLQFLIQYYNGEERAKGNILERFSAQQFPDLHSELNLSSLELGDSALYFCASSLPAGWTSGGSTDTQYFGPGTRLTVL.

The chain couples TRBV6-1 to TRBJ1-5; a weak D match, TRBD1 (5 bases). The CDR3 is 15 residues long. V lost 2 bases, J lost 3 bases, and 11 bases lay in between. CDR1 and CDR2 from the germline V gene are MNHNS and SASEGT. CDR3 sequence reads: CASSEMSGNNQPQHF. The DNA of the CDR3 is TGTGCCAGCAGTGAAATGTCAGGGAACAATCAGCCCCAGCATTTT.

This chain connects TRBV29-1 to TRBJ1-2; D gene uncertain. Trimming removed 3 bases at V and 6 bases at J, with 11 bases between. Germline CDR1 and CDR2: SQVTM and ANQGSEA. CDR3 length: 12 amino acids. CDR3 sequence reads: CSVDGYVDGYTF. CDR3 nucleotide sequence: TGCAGCGTTGACGGTTACGTAGATGGCTACACCTTC. The variable domain in full, with the rest retrieved from reference TRBV29-1 and TRBJ1-2, is SAVISQKPSRDICQRGTSLTIQCQVDSQVTMMFWYRQQPGQSLTLIATANQGSEATYESGFVIDKFPISRPNLTFSTLTVSNMSPEDSSIYLCSVDGYVDGYTFGSGTRLTVV.

The chain employs TRBV19 and TRBJ2-7, with 8 bases matching TRBD1. This CDR3 is 13 amino acids long. The germline gives CDR1 LNHDA, CDR2 SQIVND (reference sequence). With V trimmed by 4 bases and J by 4 bases, 3 bases remained unmatched. The CDR3 sequence is CASSNGQGYEQYF. DNA of the CDR3: TGTGCCAGTAGTAACGGACAGGGATACGAGCAGTACTTC.

This chain uses TRBV4-1 with TRBJ2-6; TRBD1 might be the D (6 bases). The V end lost 1 base, the J end lost 4 bases, and 14 bases lay between the germline ends. Germline V gene sequence: CDR1 MGHRA, CDR2 YSYEKL. The CDR3 runs 17 residues. This CDR3 reads CASSQATPGVGANVLTF. CDR3 nucleotides: TGCGCCAGCAGCCAAGCTACCCCAGGGGTCGGGGCCAACGTCCTGACTTTC.

The rearrangement joins TRBV5-1 to TRBJ2-5; 10 nucleotides match TRBD1. The germline V gene encodes CDR1 SGHRS and CDR2 YFSETQ. The CDR3 runs 15 residues. J gave up 4 bases and V 2 bases, and 5 bases lay outside the gene matches. Here the CDR3 reads CASSFGTGVRETQYF. CDR3 sequence (DNA): TGCGCCAGCAGCTTCGGGACAGGGGTACGAGAGACCCAGTACTTC.

This sequence joins TRBV14 and TRBJ1-1; 10 bases are a match to TRBD1. The CDR3 spans 18 residues. With V trimmed by 0 bases and J by 1 base, 8 bases remained unmatched. CDR1 and CDR2 from the germline V gene are SGHDN and FVKESK. The CDR3 is CASSQDPKDRGQNTEAFF. The CDR3 nucleotides are TGTGCCAGCAGCCAAGATCCGAAAGACAGGGGGCAGAACACTGAAGCTTTCTTT.

The rearrangement joins TRBV9 to TRBJ2-2; 9 bases align to TRBD2. The V gene end was trimmed by 4 bases and the J gene end by 0 bases; junction bases not matched to a gene: 10. The CDR3 loop spans 18 amino acids. Germline V gene sequence: CDR1 SGDLS, CDR2 YYNGEE. In DNA form, the CDR3 reads TGTGCCAGCAGCCCTCGGGGCGGGGGGGCGGCGAACACCGGGGAGCTGTTTTTT. It codes for CASSPRGGGAANTGELFF.

The genes are TRBV4-1 and TRBJ2-7, with 8 bases lining up with TRBD1. From germline, CDR1 is MGHRA and CDR2 YSYEKL. The CDR3 runs to 16 residues. Trimming at V came to 2 bases and at J to 2 bases, leaving 8 bases not matched to a gene. This chain's CDR3 is CASSQTILRGPYEQYF. CDR3 sequence (DNA): TGCGCCAGCAGCCAAACCATACTCAGGGGGCCCTACGAGCAGTACTTC.

The chain carries TRBV7-8 and TRBJ1-6; D may be TRBD1 (6 bases). Trimming took off 1 base at V and 10 bases at J, with 8 bases between the two ends. There are 13 residues in the CDR3. Germline V gene sequence: CDR1 SGHVS, CDR2 FQNEAQ. The CDR3 here is CASSLEDSSPLHF. Here the CDR3 DNA reads TGTGCCAGCAGCTTAGAGGACAGCTCACCCCTCCACTTT.